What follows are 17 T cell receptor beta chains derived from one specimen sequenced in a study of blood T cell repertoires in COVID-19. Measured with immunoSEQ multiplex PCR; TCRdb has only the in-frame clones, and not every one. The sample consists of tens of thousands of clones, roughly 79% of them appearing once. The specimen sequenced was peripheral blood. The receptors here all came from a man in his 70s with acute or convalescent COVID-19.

CDR3: CASGAAGGNEQFF. CDR3 bases: TGTGCCAGCGGCGCCGCGGGGGGGAATGAGCAGTTCTTC. The rearrangement joins TRBV4-2 to TRBJ2-1; 9 bases line up with TRBD2. Germline V gene sequence: CDR1 LGHNA, CDR2 YNFKEQ. The CDR3 is made up of 13 amino acids. V shed 8 bases, J shed 7 bases, and the junction held 6 bases outside the gene matches.

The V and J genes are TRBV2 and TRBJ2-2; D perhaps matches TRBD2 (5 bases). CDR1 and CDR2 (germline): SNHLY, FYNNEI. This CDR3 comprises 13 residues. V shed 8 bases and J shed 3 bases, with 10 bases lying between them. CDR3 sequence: CASGETDTGELFF. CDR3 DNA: TGTGCCAGCGGGGAGACTGACACCGGGGAGCTGTTTTTT.

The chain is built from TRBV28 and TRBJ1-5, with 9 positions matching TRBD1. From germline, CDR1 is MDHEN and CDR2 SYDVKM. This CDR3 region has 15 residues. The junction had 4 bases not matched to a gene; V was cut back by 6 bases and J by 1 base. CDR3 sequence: CASRSQGASNQPQHF. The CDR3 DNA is TGTGCCAGCAGGTCACAGGGGGCAAGCAATCAGCCCCAGCATTTT.

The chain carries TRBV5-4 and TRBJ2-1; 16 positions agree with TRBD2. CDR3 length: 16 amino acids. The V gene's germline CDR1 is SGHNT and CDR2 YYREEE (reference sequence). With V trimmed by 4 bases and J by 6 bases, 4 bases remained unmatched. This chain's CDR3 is CASSQGLAGGGNEQFF. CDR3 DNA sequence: TGTGCCAGCAGCCAGGGACTAGCGGGAGGGGGCAATGAGCAGTTCTTC.

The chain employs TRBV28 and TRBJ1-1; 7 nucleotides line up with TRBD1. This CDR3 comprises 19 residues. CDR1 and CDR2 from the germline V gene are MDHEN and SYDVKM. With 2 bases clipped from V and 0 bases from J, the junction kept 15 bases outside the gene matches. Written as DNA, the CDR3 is TGTGCCAGCAGTTTAAGCAGGGACAGAGGAAGGAATATGAACACTGAAGCTTTCTTT. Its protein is CASSLSRDRGRNMNTEAFF.

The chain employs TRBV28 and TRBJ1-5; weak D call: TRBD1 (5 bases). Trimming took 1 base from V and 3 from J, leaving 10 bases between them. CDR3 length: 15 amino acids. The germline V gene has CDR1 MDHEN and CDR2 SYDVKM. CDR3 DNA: TGTGCCAGCAGTTTATTTCCGGGGGACAATCAGCCCCAGCATTTT. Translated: CASSLFPGDNQPQHF.

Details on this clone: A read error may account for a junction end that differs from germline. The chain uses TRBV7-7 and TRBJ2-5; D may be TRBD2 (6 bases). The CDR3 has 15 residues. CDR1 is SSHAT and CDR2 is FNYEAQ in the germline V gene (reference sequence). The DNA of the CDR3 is TGTGCTAGCAGCTTAGGGACTTCGGCCCTGGAGACCCAGTACTTC. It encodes CASSLGTSALETQYF.

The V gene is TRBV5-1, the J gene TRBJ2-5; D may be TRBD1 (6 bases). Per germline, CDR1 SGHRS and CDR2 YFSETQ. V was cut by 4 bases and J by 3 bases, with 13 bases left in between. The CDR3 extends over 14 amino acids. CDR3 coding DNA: TGCGCCAGCAGCCTGTCACAGGGAAAAGAGACCCAGTACTTC. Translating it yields CASSLSQGKETQYF. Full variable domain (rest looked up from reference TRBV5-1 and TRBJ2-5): KAGVTQTPRYLIKTRGQQVTLSCSPISGHRSVSWYQQTPGQGLQFLFEYFSETQRNKGNFPGRFSGRQFSNSRSEMNVSTLELGDSALYLCASSLSQGKETQYFGPGTRLLVL.

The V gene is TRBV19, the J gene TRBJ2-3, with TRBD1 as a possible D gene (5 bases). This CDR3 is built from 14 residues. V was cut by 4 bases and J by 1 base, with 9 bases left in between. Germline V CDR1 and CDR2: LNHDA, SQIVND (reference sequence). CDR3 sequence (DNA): TGTGCCAGTAGTACAGGGTATGGCACAGATACGCAGTATTTT. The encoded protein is CASSTGYGTDTQYF.

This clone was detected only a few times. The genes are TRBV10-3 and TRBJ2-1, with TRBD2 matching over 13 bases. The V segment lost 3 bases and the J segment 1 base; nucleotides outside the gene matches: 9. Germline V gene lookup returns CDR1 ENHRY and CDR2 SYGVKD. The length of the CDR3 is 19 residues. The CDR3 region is CAISDPGLAGSFSYNEQFF. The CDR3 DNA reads TGTGCCATCAGTGATCCGGGACTAGCGGGAAGCTTTTCCTACAATGAGCAGTTCTTC.

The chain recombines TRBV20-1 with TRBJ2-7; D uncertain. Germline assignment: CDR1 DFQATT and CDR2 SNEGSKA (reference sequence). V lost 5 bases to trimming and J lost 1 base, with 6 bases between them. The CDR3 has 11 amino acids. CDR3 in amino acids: CSAETSYEQYF. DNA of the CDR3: TGCAGTGCTGAAACATCCTACGAGCAGTACTTC.

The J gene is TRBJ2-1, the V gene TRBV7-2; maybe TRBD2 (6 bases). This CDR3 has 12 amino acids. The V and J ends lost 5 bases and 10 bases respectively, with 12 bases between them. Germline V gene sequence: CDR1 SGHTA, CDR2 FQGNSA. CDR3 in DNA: TGTGCCAGCAGCCATACTAGCAGGGAGCAGTTCTTC. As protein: CASSHTSREQFF.

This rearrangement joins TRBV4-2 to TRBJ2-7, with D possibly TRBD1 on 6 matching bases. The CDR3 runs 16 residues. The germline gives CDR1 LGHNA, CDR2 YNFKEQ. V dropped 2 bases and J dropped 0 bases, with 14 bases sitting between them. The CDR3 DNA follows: TGTGCCAGCAGCCAACACACAGGGTTATCCTCCTACGAGCAGTACTTC. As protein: CASSQHTGLSSYEQYF.

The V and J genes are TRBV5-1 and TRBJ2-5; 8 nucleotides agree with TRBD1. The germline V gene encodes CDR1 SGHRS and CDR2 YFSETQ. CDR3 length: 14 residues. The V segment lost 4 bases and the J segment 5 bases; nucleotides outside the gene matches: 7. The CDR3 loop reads CASSPGQGVETQYF. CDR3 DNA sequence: TGCGCCAGCAGCCCCGGACAGGGAGTGGAGACCCAGTACTTC.

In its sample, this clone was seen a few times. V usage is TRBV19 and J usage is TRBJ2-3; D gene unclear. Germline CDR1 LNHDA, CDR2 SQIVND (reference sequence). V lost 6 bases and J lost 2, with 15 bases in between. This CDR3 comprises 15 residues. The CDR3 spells CASRPTSVSTDTQYF. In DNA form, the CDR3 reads TGTGCCAGTAGGCCCACAAGTGTTTCCACAGATACGCAGTATTTT.

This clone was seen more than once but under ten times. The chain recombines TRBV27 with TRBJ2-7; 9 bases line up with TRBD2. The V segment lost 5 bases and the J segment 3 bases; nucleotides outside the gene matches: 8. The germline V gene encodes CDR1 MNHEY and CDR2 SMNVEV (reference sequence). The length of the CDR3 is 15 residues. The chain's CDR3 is CASSTRVSGSYEQYF. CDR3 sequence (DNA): TGTGCCAGCAGTACTCGGGTTAGCGGGAGCTACGAGCAGTACTTC.

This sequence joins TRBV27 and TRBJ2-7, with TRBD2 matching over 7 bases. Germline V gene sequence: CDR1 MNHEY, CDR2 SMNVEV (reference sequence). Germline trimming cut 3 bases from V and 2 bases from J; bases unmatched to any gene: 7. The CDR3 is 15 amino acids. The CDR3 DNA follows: TGTGCCAGCAGTTTCGCGGGAGTTGGTGCCTACGAGCAGTACTTC. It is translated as CASSFAGVGAYEQYF.